The TCR beta chain under discussion was sequenced for a study of T cells in Graves' hyperthyroidism and ophthalmopathy (dated 2019 in TCRdb). A note on the overall study: Peripheral blood samples were taken at the time of initial diagnosis, prior to any treatment. After blood sampling, hyperthyroidism patients were treated with methimazole at a starting dose of 30 mg daily, and ophthalmopathy patients were treated with high-dose intravenous methylprednisolone. The 100 or so discovery patients were randomly split 7:3 into training and test sets. To identify TCR V-J signatures that set the groups apart, the researchers used a discovery cohort of more than 95 patients, made up of fewer than 50 with Graves' ophthalmopathy and around 58 with stable Graves' hyperthyroidism. Thyroid tissue and blood T-cell repertoires from more than 5 Graves' hyperthyroidism patients were also compared in the study. According to the paper, TCR Vbeta CDR3 sequencing was carried out on more than 120 peripheral blood samples, which came from 40 to 45 ophthalmopathy, roughly 75 hyperthyroidism and approximately 17 progressor patients. Prospective prediction of ophthalmopathy was tested in an independent validation cohort consisting of under 20 hyperthyroidism patients and around 16 patients who later progressed to ophthalmopathy.

Study-level results and caveats: A 13 V-J signature model separated ophthalmopathy from stable hyperthyroidism, with 87.88% sensitivity and 81.08% specificity in cross-validation and 80%/75% in testing. Blood samples also contained most of the expanded thyroid clonotypes (frequency above 0.001), which suggests that blood repertoires may reflect thyroid immune responses. Sample size was not statistically predetermined, and investigators were not blinded to group allocation. In validation, the model predicted progression to ophthalmopathy a median of roughly 6.1 months before onset, with roughly 70% sensitivity and roughly 79% specificity.

The TCR beta CDR3 regions were amplified from RNA transcripts. The TCR CDR3 was subjected to a first round of RT-PCR using the HTBI primer set and the Qiagen OneStep RT-PCR kit. Libraries were constructed in a second round of multiplex PCR, after which size selection and purification were performed. Libraries were sequenced paired-end with 100 bp reads on an Illumina HiSeq2000. The authors processed their data as follows. SOAPnuke was used to process the raw data, throwing out any read that contained adapters or uncalled bases, had a mean Phred below 15, or lacked an exact constant-primer or identifier match. COPE v1.2.5 was used to merge the high-quality paired reads, and each unique nucleotide sequence was defined as a clonotype. Clonotypes were aligned to IMGT TRBV, TRBD and TRBJ reference segments using MiTCR v1.1. The analysis was restricted to V-J combinations with a frequency above 0.0001, which together covered around 99% of the repertoires. The TCS score was defined as the ratio of F50 (clonal expansion) to E x V (chaos), calculated using BLOSUM62-based TCRdist between CDR3 peptides within each V-J. Welch's t-statistics and random forest reduced around 550 V-J features to some 14, which were used in a naive Bayes classifier (R e1071). TCRdb took the public reads, trimmed them with fastp at Q25, ran MiXCR for clone calling and kept in-frame beta chains. Here each entry gathers all rows of one CDR3 protein and keeps the most common genes and DNA. The V and J calls come from TCRdb's annotation, not from the publication. This sample comprises about 620,000 distinct CDR3 sequences, around 15% of them detected only once. The ten biggest clones cover over 3.5% of the sample.

The germline V end is reduced by 3 bases and the J end by 5 bases; junction bases left unmatched: 4. Inclusive of the bounding cysteine and phenylalanine, the CDR3 is 15 residues long. Kept here is only the CDR3 DNA, which spans 45 bases and is read in frame from base 1. The germline V gene supplies CDR1 SGHAT and CDR2 FQNNGV. This clonotype was detected many times. This receptor's antigen is unknown. No much larger clone is present one base from it, and per-base qualities are unavailable. A patient counted as having stable Graves' hyperthyroidism if no progression to ophthalmopathy occurred over 18 months of follow-up. Hyperthyroidism patients were aged 18 to 65 years and newly diagnosed, with disease duration of less than 2 months. The study excluded patients with uncontrolled infections, other autoimmune diseases, pregnancy or lactation. Clinical symptoms, serum thyroxine and TRAb, thyroid ultrasound, and orbital computed tomography formed the basis for the diagnoses. PBMCs were isolated from roughly 10 ml of fresh peripheral blood by Ficoll-Paque density gradient centrifugation. Total RNA was extracted using Trizol reagent, and RNA quality was assessed on an Agilent 2100 Bioanalyzer.

The sequence was collected from a woman aged 30 to 39 with Graves' hyperthyroidism. The chain was built from TRBV11-2 and TRBJ2-1, with TRBD2 identical over 10 junction bases. Sequencing was carried out using blood. The base sequence is TGTGCCAGCAGCTTCCTAGCGGGAGAAAACAATGAGCAGTTCTTC. It translates as CASSFLAGENNEQFF.